Below, 8 T cell receptor beta chains from the same sample are listed, as sequenced in a study of regulatory T cells in long-lasting Graves disease. CDR3 regions were amplified by Arm-PCR using iRepertoire HTBI primers to build TCR beta libraries. TCRdb analysed the multiplex PCR reads with MiXCR anew, one entry per CDR3 protein. The table includes about half a million distinct CDR3 sequences, under 25% detected once. Specified time point: persistent/refractory GD, antithyroid drugs over 5 years with positive TRAb. Construction of the TCR library relied on RNA isolated from PBMCs. The input for sequencing was peripheral blood mononuclear cells (PBMCs), taken when the disease was refractory, from a patient treated with antithyroid drugs. These receptors were obtained from a female donor with Graves disease.

Comment on this clonotype: A far larger clone differs by one base, so this is likely a read error. V is TRBV12-3 or TRBV12-4 and J is TRBJ1-4; TRBD1 is a possible D gene (6 bases). V dropped 8 bases and J dropped 11 bases, with 15 bases sitting between them. The CDR3 totals 12 residues. As DNA, the CDR3 is TGTGCCAGCCGAACCAGGGGATCGAAACTGTTTTTT. Translated: CASRTRGSKLFF.

The V call is TRBV7-2, the J call TRBJ2-7, with TRBD1 identical over 8 bases. CDR1 and CDR2 (germline): SGHTA, FQGNSA. The CDR3 runs 15 residues. Unmatched junction bases numbered 14, after V lost 7 bases and J lost 6 bases. In DNA form, the CDR3 reads TGTGCCAGCATTCTCTCGCCGGGGACAGGAGGCGAGCAGTACTTC. This gives the protein CASILSPGTGGEQYF.

This clonotype was seen repeatedly, ten times or more. This chain links TRBV20-1 with TRBJ2-5; D might be TRBD2 (5 bases). The germline V and J ends were trimmed by 6 bases and 12 bases, with 20 bases remaining between them. CDR3 length equals 12 residues. The V gene's germline CDR1 is DFQATT and CDR2 SNEGSKA (reference sequence). In nucleotides, the CDR3 is TGCAGTGCCCGGAGATTCGGGGAGCCGAAGTACTTC. This gives the protein CSARRFGEPKYF.

The chain employs TRBV20-1 and TRBJ2-7; D gene ambiguous. The CDR3 consists of 13 residues. V lost 1 base and J lost 0, with 7 bases in between. The germline gives CDR1 DFQATT, CDR2 SNEGSKA (reference sequence). The CDR3 sequence is CSARGTTSYEQYF. The CDR3, as DNA: TGCAGTGCTAGAGGGACGACCTCCTACGAGCAGTACTTC.

This clonotype was picked up many times. V is TRBV5-5 and J is TRBJ2-5, with 7 bases fitting TRBD1. Per germline, CDR1 SGHKS and CDR2 YYEKEE (reference sequence). V shed 0 bases and J 7 bases; nucleotides not matched to a gene: 6. The CDR3 is 14 amino acids. The CDR3 DNA reads TGTGCCAGCAGCTTGGCCCAGGGGGTTGGGACCCAGTACTTC. Translation: CASSLAQGVGTQYF.

For this clonotype: A much larger clone differs by one base, so this may be a read error. V and J are TRBV6-1 and TRBJ2-4, with TRBD2 as a possible D gene (5 bases). This CDR3 comprises 17 residues. From germline, CDR1 is MNHNS and CDR2 SASEGT. The CDR3 region has the DNA TGTGCCAGCAGTGAATCTCGGGGAATTCTAGCCAGAAACATTCAGTACTTC. It codes for CASSESRGILARNIQYF.

This clonotype was seen ten or more times. V is TRBV28 and J is TRBJ1-5, with unresolved D. This CDR3 has 16 residues. V lost 5 bases, J lost 2 bases, and 16 bases lay in between. Germline loops: CDR1 MDHEN, CDR2 SYDVKM. As DNA, the CDR3 is TGTGCCAGCAGTCCCTGGACGTCGTGGGGCAATCAGCCCCAGCATTTT. Residues: CASSPWTSWGNQPQHF.

This clonotype has a count of ten or more. This sequence joins TRBV28 and TRBJ2-3; 8 nucleotides agree with TRBD2. Germline values: CDR1 MDHEN, CDR2 SYDVKM. Trimming at V came to 1 base and at J to 5 bases, leaving 5 bases not matched to a gene. The CDR3 consists of 15 residues. The CDR3 sequence: CASSLSPLAGDTQYF. CDR3 DNA: TGTGCCAGCAGTTTATCCCCGCTAGCGGGAGATACGCAGTATTTT.